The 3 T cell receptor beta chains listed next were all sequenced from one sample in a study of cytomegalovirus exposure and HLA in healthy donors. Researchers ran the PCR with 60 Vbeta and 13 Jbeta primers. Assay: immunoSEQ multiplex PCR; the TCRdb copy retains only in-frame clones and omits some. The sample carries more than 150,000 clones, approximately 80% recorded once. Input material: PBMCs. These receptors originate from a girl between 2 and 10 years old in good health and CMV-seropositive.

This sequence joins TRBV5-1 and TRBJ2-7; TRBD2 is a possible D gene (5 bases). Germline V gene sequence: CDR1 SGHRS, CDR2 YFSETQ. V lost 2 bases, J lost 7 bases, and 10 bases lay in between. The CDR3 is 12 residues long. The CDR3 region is CASSFPSGEQYF. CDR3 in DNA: TGCGCCAGCAGCTTCCCCTCGGGGGAGCAGTACTTC. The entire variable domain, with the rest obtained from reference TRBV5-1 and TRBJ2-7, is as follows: KAGVTQTPRYLIKTRGQQVTLSCSPISGHRSVSWYQQTPGQGLQFLFEYFSETQRNKGNFPGRFSGRQFSNSRSEMNVSTLELGDSALYLCASSFPSGEQYFGPGTRLTVT.

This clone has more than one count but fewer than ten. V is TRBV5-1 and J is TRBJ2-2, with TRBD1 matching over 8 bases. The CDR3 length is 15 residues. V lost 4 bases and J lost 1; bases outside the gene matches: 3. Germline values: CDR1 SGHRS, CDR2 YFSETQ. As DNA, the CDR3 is TGCGCCAGCAGCGCCGGGACAGGGAACACCGGGGAGCTGTTTTTT. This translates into CASSAGTGNTGELFF.

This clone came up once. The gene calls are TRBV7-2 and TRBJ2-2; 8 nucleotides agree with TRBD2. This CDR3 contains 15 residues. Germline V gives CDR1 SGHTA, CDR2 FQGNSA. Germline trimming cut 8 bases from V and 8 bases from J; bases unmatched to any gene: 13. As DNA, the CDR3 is TGTGCCAGCGAGATTAGCGGGATTTGGTTTGGGGAGCTGTTTTTT. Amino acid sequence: CASEISGIWFGELFF.